A selection of T cell receptor beta chains follows, all from one sample in a study of identifying expanded T cells in peripheral blood. TCRdb's copy holds only in-frame clones and misses some; the assay was immunoSEQ multiplex PCR. Of about 63,000 clones in the sample, approximately 82% were seen once. Sequencing was done on a sample of blood. These receptors were obtained from a person between 18 and 69 years old in good health. CDR3s include the opening cysteine and the closing phenylalanine or tryptophan. The D gene is left open where the match is weak. For some rows the clone size is stated as once, few or many, or as a class when expanded; others skip it.

TGTGCCAGCAGCAAATTGACAGCGAACACTGAAGCTTTCTTT,CASSKLTANTEAFF,TRBJ1-1,.,TRBV7-2,.
TGTGCCAGCAGGGGCAGGAACGACTATGGCTACACCTTC,CASRGRNDYGYTF,TRBJ1-2,.,TRBV6-6,.
TGTGCCAGCAGCTTAGCATACAGGGATGTCGAGCAGTACTTC,CASSLAYRDVEQYF,TRBJ2-7,.,TRBV11-3,.
TGTGCCAGCAGCCAAGTCAGGATAATAGGGAGTGAAGAGACCCAGTACTTC,CASSQVRIIGSEETQYF,TRBJ2-5,.,TRBV4-2,.
TGTGCCAGTAGTATAGCCCCGACAGGGGGCTACTCTGGGGCCAACGTCCTGACTTTC,CASSIAPTGGYSGANVLTF,TRBJ2-6,.,TRBV19,TRBD1
TGTGCCAGATCCGGGGCCCCGGGCACTGAAGCTTTCTTT,CARSGAPGTEAFF,TRBJ1-1,.,TRBV2,.
TGTGCCAGCAGCTTAGACAGGTTGATGAACACTGAAGCTTTCTTT,CASSLDRLMNTEAFF,TRBJ1-1,once,TRBV7-6,.
TGTGCCAGCCGGACAGGAGCCTCTGGGGCCAACGTCCTGACTTTC,CASRTGASGANVLTF,TRBJ2-6,.,TRBV27,TRBD1
TGTGCCAGCAGCTTAGTCAGAGAAGAAAAACTGTTTTTT,CASSLVREEKLFF,TRBJ1-4,.,TRBV7-9,.
TGCAGCGTTGAAAGGACTAGCGGGATTGAGGAGACCCAGTACTTC,CSVERTSGIEETQYF,TRBJ2-5,.,TRBV29-1,TRBD2
TGCGCCAGCAGCCGCACAGGGTCCTCTGGGGCCAACGTCCTGACTTTC,CASSRTGSSGANVLTF,TRBJ2-6,.,TRBV10-2,.
TGTGCCAGCACCTATACTAGCGGTTCAAGCTCCTACGAGCAGTACTTC,CASTYTSGSSSYEQYF,TRBJ2-7,.,TRBV11-3,TRBD2
TGTGCCAGTAGCCAATCTAGCGGGGGCTCTGGGGCCAACGTCCTGACTTTC,CASSQSSGGSGANVLTF,TRBJ2-6,.,TRBV19,TRBD2
TGCGCCAGCACCAGGGGCTATGGCTACACCTTC,CASTRGYGYTF,TRBJ1-2,.,TRBV5-1,.
TGTGCCAGTAGCCCAACCCGAAACACTGAAGCTTTCTTT,CASSPTRNTEAFF,TRBJ1-1,.,TRBV19,.
TGTGCCAGCAGCTATATGCCGGGACAGGGGGCCTCGAACACTGAAGCTTTCTTT,CASSYMPGQGASNTEAFF,TRBJ1-1,once,TRBV5-8,TRBD1
TGTGCCAGCAGGGACTTGCGGGGTTTCGGATCACCCCTCCACTTT,CASRDLRGFGSPLHF,TRBJ1-6,.,TRBV27,.
TGCAGTGCCCAGGAGAACACTGAAGCTTTCTTT,CSAQENTEAFF,TRBJ1-1,once,TRBV20-1,.
TGTGCCAGCAGTTACGTTATGCGGGGAGATACGCAGTATTTT,CASSYVMRGDTQYF,TRBJ2-3,.,TRBV6-5,.
TGTGCCAGCAGTGAGGCGGGGGGAAACACCATATATTTT,CASSEAGGNTIYF,TRBJ1-3,.,TRBV6-5,.
TGTGCCAGCAGCCTGAGGACAGGGGGACTCAGAAAGAGGCTTTTTAGCAATCAGCCCCAGCATTTT,CASSLRTGGLRKRLFSNQPQHF,TRBJ1-5,.,TRBV21-1,.
TGTGCCAGCAGTGAAGGGTCTGCGAATATAAACATTCAGTACTTC,CASSEGSANINIQYF,TRBJ2-4,.,TRBV6-1,.
TGTGCCAGCTCAATACAGGGACAGGTTCTCTACAATGAGCAGTTCTTC,CASSIQGQVLYNEQFF,TRBJ2-1,.,TRBV18,TRBD1
TGTGCCAGCCGGGACAGGGGCCTTATCAGCGACGAGCAGTACTTC,CASRDRGLISDEQYF,TRBJ2-7,.,TRBV19,TRBD1
TGTGCCAGCAAAACAGGGGGCTACGAGCAGTACTTC,CASKTGGYEQYF,TRBJ2-7,.,TRBV6-6,TRBD1